These 29 T cell receptor beta chains were all obtained from the same sample, sequenced in a study of blood T cell repertoires in COVID-19 (TCRdb year 2020). Library preparation employed the immunoSEQ multiplex PCR assay. TCRdb holds this immuneACCESS table with in-frame rearrangements only. Some clones are missing; in checked studies, unresolved V genes explain under half, and the rest has no known cause. The sample table contains around 77,000 clones; only one count was recorded for roughly nine tenths of them. 16% of the sample comes from the top ten. The sequencing sample was made of peripheral blood. The receptors here all came from a woman aged 80 or over with active or convalescent COVID-19.

In its sample, this clone was seen once. The chain uses TRBV5-8 and TRBJ2-7, with D possibly matching TRBD1 (5 bases). Trimming stripped 5 bases from V and 2 bases from J, with 14 bases between. The CDR3 runs to 14 residues. From germline, CDR1 is SGHTS and CDR2 YDEGEE. The CDR3 bases are TGTGCCAGCAGTCATTGGGCAGGGACCTACGAGCAGTACTTC. Translation: CASSHWAGTYEQYF.

V usage is TRBV23-1 and J usage is TRBJ1-2, with 7 positions matching TRBD1. TRBV23-1 is an open reading frame whose function is uncertain. The CDR3 sequence is 14 residues long. J lost 11 bases, V lost 4 bases, and 13 bases had no gene match. The CDR3 coding sequence is TGCGCCAGCAGTCCCTCGACAGGGAAAAAAGGATACACCTTC. As protein: CASSPSTGKKGYTF.

This clone was seen only once. The chain carries TRBV7-2 and TRBJ1-5; D is undetermined. CDR1 and CDR2 from the germline V gene are SGHTA and FQGNSA. The CDR3 has 18 residues. V lost 0 bases and J lost 0, with 15 bases in between. The chain's CDR3 is CASSLAPPWEYSNQPQHF. The CDR3 DNA follows: TGTGCCAGCAGCTTAGCCCCCCCTTGGGAGTATAGCAATCAGCCCCAGCATTTT.

The rearrangement links TRBV7-9 to TRBJ1-1; D might be TRBD1 (6 bases). The CDR3 runs to 16 residues. The V gene's germline CDR1 is SEHNR and CDR2 FQNEAQ (reference sequence). Trimming shortened V by 5 bases and J by 3 bases, and 19 bases separated the two germline ends. The CDR3 protein is CASSPGHGRSDTEAFF. Here the CDR3 DNA reads TGTGCCAGCAGCCCGGGACACGGACGATCGGACACTGAAGCTTTCTTT.

V usage is TRBV28 and J usage is TRBJ1-6, with 7 bases aligning to TRBD1. Trimming at V came to 4 bases and at J to 6 bases, leaving 9 bases not matched to a gene. The CDR3 has 16 residues. Per germline, CDR1 MDHEN and CDR2 SYDVKM. CDR3 residues: CASSYPRQGGNSPLHF. The CDR3 DNA reads as TGTGCCAGCAGTTACCCTCGGCAGGGGGGTAATTCACCCCTCCACTTT.

This chain connects TRBV29-1 to TRBJ2-3; 7 positions match TRBD1. Germline trimming cut 4 bases from V and 5 bases from J; bases unmatched to any gene: 15. The CDR3 extends over 16 amino acids. Germline V gene data show CDR1 as SQVTM and CDR2 as ANQGSEA. CDR3 DNA: TGCAGCGTTGTCGATTGGGCAGGGGGTATGGAAGATACGCAGTATTTT. It translates to CSVVDWAGGMEDTQYF.

The V call is TRBV6-1, the J call TRBJ1-5; D uncertain. The CDR3 extends over 14 amino acids. CDR1 is MNHNS, CDR2 SASEGT, per germline. Trimming stripped 3 bases from V and 4 bases from J, with 10 bases between. The CDR3 DNA follows: TGTGCCAGCAGTGAGACGGTAGCAAATCAGCCCCAGCATTTT. It translates to CASSETVANQPQHF.

V is TRBV5-5 and J is TRBJ2-5; tentatively, D is TRBD1 (6 bases). CDR3 size: 16 residues. The germline V and J ends were trimmed by 4 bases and 10 bases, with 26 bases remaining between them. CDR1 is SGHKS, CDR2 YYEKEE, per germline (reference sequence). CDR3: CASSPDRPPGRVGQYF. As DNA, the CDR3 is TGTGCCAGCAGCCCAGACAGGCCGCCCGGTCGAGTAGGCCAGTACTTC.

The chain employs TRBV19 and TRBJ1-2; 8 bases map to TRBD1. Germline CDR1 and CDR2: LNHDA and SQIVND (reference sequence). The CDR3 contains 14 residues. The ends lost 7 bases at V and 7 bases at J; junction bases unmatched: 11. The CDR3 loop is CASTKISGGGGYTF. For the CDR3, the DNA is TGTGCCAGTACCAAGATTTCAGGGGGCGGTGGCTACACCTTC.

The rearrangement links TRBV19 to TRBJ2-1, with 10 positions matching TRBD1. V shed 5 bases and J 8 bases; nucleotides not matched to a gene: 6. The germline gives CDR1 LNHDA, CDR2 SQIVND (reference sequence). This CDR3 has 14 residues. CDR3 DNA: TGTGCCAGTAGTGTCGGGACAGGGGTCTATGAGCAGTTCTTC. It yields the protein CASSVGTGVYEQFF. Supplemented by reference TRBV19 and TRBJ2-1, the full variable domain reads DGGITQSPKYLFRKEGQNVTLSCEQNLNHDAMYWYRQDPGQGLRLIYYSQIVNDFQKGDIAEGYSVSREKKESFPLTVTSAQKNPTAFYLCASSVGTGVYEQFFGPGTRLTVL.

The CDR3 nucleotides read TGTGCCAGCAGCCCAACCACTGCGGGTATCTACACCGGGGAGCTGTTTTTT. It encodes CASSPTTAGIYTGELFF. This chain joins TRBV7-3 and TRBJ2-2; D is possibly TRBD2 (5 bases). Germline CDR1 reads SGHTA; CDR2 reads FQGTGA. V was pared by 5 bases and J by 3 bases, with 19 bases between. The CDR3 extends over 17 amino acids.

The chain carries TRBV19 and TRBJ1-5, with D maybe TRBD1 (5 bases). The CDR3 is made up of 14 amino acids. The germline V gene has CDR1 LNHDA and CDR2 SQIVND (reference sequence). The V end was cut by 3 bases, the J end by 5 bases, with 11 bases between. The CDR3 here is CASSIDGGDQPQHF. The CDR3 DNA is TGTGCCAGTAGTATCGATGGGGGGGATCAGCCCCAGCATTTT.

A single count supports this clone. The J gene is TRBJ1-2, the V gene TRBV7-9, with a tentative D call TRBD1 (5 bases). CDR1 and CDR2 (germline): SEHNR, FQNEAQ (reference sequence). Trimming stripped 0 bases from V and 1 base from J, with 9 bases between. The CDR3 consists of 15 residues. CDR3 sequence reads: CASSLAYRLNYGYTF. DNA of the CDR3: TGTGCCAGCAGCTTAGCTTACAGGCTTAACTATGGCTACACCTTC.

The genes are TRBV27 and TRBJ2-7, with D perhaps matching TRBD2 (5 bases). This CDR3 is built from 12 residues. In germline, CDR1 is MNHEY, CDR2 SMNVEV (reference sequence). Trimming pared 6 bases from V and 3 bases from J, leaving 9 bases between. CDR3 sequence reads: CASSPGGYEQYF. The CDR3 DNA reads as TGTGCCAGCAGCCCCGGAGGCTACGAGCAGTACTTC.

The gene calls are TRBV2 and TRBJ1-5; D is unclear. V was clipped by 6 bases and J by 8 bases, with 11 bases between them. Germline CDR1 and CDR2: SNHLY and FYNNEI. The CDR3 runs 12 residues. The CDR3 protein is CASSHYGKPQHF. The CDR3 bases are TGTGCCAGCAGCCACTATGGAAAGCCCCAGCATTTT.

Comment on this clone: The same CDR3 also results from other DNA sequences found in this sample. V gene TRBV6-5 combines with J gene TRBJ2-7; TRBD2 might be the D (7 bases). Trimming took off 0 bases at V and 2 bases at J, with 8 bases between the two ends. The germline V gene encodes CDR1 MNHEY and CDR2 SVGAGI. CDR3 length: 14 residues. The CDR3 sequence: CASSYSGGPYEQYF. The CDR3 DNA is TGTGCCAGCAGTTACTCGGGGGGGCCCTACGAGCAGTACTTC.

As for this clone: The junction and the germline gene differ at one end; a read error may be behind it. The chain recombines TRBV24-1 with TRBJ2-2, with a weak D call TRBD1 (6 bases). The length of the CDR3 is 15 residues. Germline loops: CDR1 KGHDR, CDR2 SFDVKD. The CDR3 here is CATSDFTGNPGELFF. The CDR3 DNA sequence: TGTGCCACCAGTGATTTCACAGGGAACCCCGGGGAGCTGTTTTTT.

The genes are TRBV7-2 and TRBJ2-5; TRBD2 aligns across 8 bases. Germline V lookup: CDR1 SGHTA, CDR2 FQGNSA. The ends lost 2 bases at V and 7 bases at J; junction bases unmatched: 9. This CDR3 is 15 amino acids long. CDR3 region: CASSLNTGGLGTQYF. The CDR3 DNA is TGTGCCAGCAGCTTAAATACGGGGGGGCTCGGGACCCAGTACTTC.

The rearrangement links TRBV2 to TRBJ2-5; 11 bases are shared with TRBD2. The V and J ends lost 6 bases and 5 bases, in that order; junction bases with no gene match: 8. The CDR3 contains 15 residues. CDR1 is SNHLY, CDR2 FYNNEI, per germline. For the CDR3, the DNA is TGTGCCAGCAGCCCCGGACTAGCGGGTGGGGAGACCCAGTACTTC. The encoded protein is CASSPGLAGGETQYF.

This sequence joins TRBV10-1 and TRBJ2-7, with 8 bases identical to TRBD1. The CDR3 length is 14 residues. V lost 9 bases to trimming and J lost 4 bases; unmatched junction nucleotides: 11. Germline V gene lookup returns CDR1 WNHNN and CDR2 SYGVQD (reference sequence). DNA of the CDR3: TGCGCCAGTCAGTTCCGGGACAGGTGTTACGAGCAGTACTTC. Its protein is CASQFRDRCYEQYF.

This chain joins TRBV30 and TRBJ1-2, with D unclear. Per germline, CDR1 GTSNPN and CDR2 SVGIG (reference sequence). The length of the CDR3 is 12 residues. Trimming left V 2 bases short and J 8 bases short, with 12 bases between. The CDR3 protein is CAWSTVAGGYTF. DNA of the CDR3: TGTGCCTGGAGTACCGTCGCAGGCGGCTACACCTTC.

This rearrangement joins TRBV28 to TRBJ2-7, with TRBD2 identical over 9 bases. The CDR3 totals 15 residues. V gave up 6 bases and J gave up 2 bases; unmatched junction bases: 8. CDR1 and CDR2 (germline): MDHEN, SYDVKM. The CDR3 here is CASSLTGLATYEQYF. CDR3 DNA: TGTGCCAGCAGCCTAACGGGACTAGCTACCTACGAGCAGTACTTC.

The chain is built from TRBV6-6 and TRBJ2-7, with D perhaps matching TRBD1 (6 bases). The V gene's germline CDR1 is MNHNY and CDR2 SVGAGI (reference sequence). The CDR3 contains 15 residues. Trimming took 5 bases from V and 0 from J, leaving 14 bases between them. The CDR3 is CASSRSGTLSYEQYF. The CDR3 DNA reads as TGTGCCAGCAGTCGATCCGGGACACTCTCCTACGAGCAGTACTTC.

This clone came up once. The V call is TRBV28, the J call TRBJ1-2; TRBD1 agrees at 11 bases. Per the germline V gene, CDR1 is MDHEN and CDR2 is SYDVKM. The trim removed 2 bases at V and 8 bases at J, leaving 10 bases unmatched. The CDR3 extends over 16 amino acids. DNA of the CDR3: TGTGCCAGCAGTTTAGCCCCTGGGGACAGGGGGTCAGGCTACACCTTC. Translated: CASSLAPGDRGSGYTF.

V and J are TRBV19 and TRBJ1-5; D may be TRBD1 (6 bases). Germline CDR1 and CDR2: LNHDA and SQIVND (reference sequence). CDR3 size: 14 residues. V was clipped by 5 bases and J by 4 bases, with 12 bases between them. CDR3: CASSAGQSNQPQHF. In nucleotides, the CDR3 is TGTGCCAGTAGTGCAGGACAGTCGAATCAGCCCCAGCATTTT.

This clone was detected once. The gene calls are TRBV19 and TRBJ1-3; TRBD1 might be the D (6 bases). There are 15 residues in the CDR3. Germline CDR1 and CDR2: LNHDA and SQIVND (reference sequence). V dropped 3 bases and J dropped 0 bases, with 9 bases sitting between them. The chain's CDR3 is CASSMWDNSGNTIYF. The CDR3 DNA follows: TGTGCCAGTAGTATGTGGGACAACTCTGGAAACACCATATATTTT.

The chain recombines TRBV7-2 with TRBJ1-1; no clear D gene. The CDR3 is 16 amino acids. The germline V gene has CDR1 SGHTA and CDR2 FQGNSA. The V end lost 1 base, the J end lost 4 bases, and 16 bases lay between the germline ends. CDR3 residues: CASSLGPTTPFTEAFF. CDR3 DNA sequence: TGTGCCAGCAGCTTAGGGCCTACTACACCATTCACTGAAGCTTTCTTT.

CDR3 coding DNA: TGTGCCAGCAGCGTAGTAAGCGGGGGGGCGGCCGGGGAGCTGTTTTTT. It yields the protein CASSVVSGGAAGELFF. This sequence joins TRBV9 and TRBJ2-2, with 10 bases that match TRBD2. Germline values: CDR1 SGDLS, CDR2 YYNGEE. The J segment lost 6 bases and the V segment lost 0 bases, leaving 5 bases of the junction unmatched. The CDR3 has 16 residues.

The chain couples TRBV6-5 to TRBJ1-1; the match to TRBD1 covers 10 bases. J lost 4 bases, V lost 8 bases, and 4 bases had no gene match. CDR3 length: 13 residues. CDR1 is MNHEY, CDR2 SVGAGI, per germline. CDR3 in DNA: TGTGCCAGCGGGCGGGACAGGGGCACTGAAGCTTTCTTT. Translated, it gives CASGRDRGTEAFF.